These 23 T cell receptor beta chains were all obtained from the same sample, sequenced in a study of shared clonotypes between healthy human individuals. The table came from immunoSEQ multiplex PCR; TCRdb's copy has only in-frame clones and leaves some out. The sample gives around 2.5 million clones, 93% of which show up once; approximately 0.35% is in the top ten. Sequencing was carried out using naive CD4+ T cells from PBMCs. Specified subset: CD45RA+ positively selected. The receptors were gathered from a man aged 18 to 29 in good health. Some clones in this sample may be carry-over from other donors' samples.

The chain recombines TRBV5-1 with TRBJ2-1, with 8 bases lining up with TRBD1. Germline CDR1 reads SGHRS; CDR2 reads YFSETQ. This CDR3 is 15 amino acids long. The junction had 5 bases not matched to a gene; V was cut back by 4 bases and J by 2 bases. The CDR3 loop reads CASSPWTGPYNEQFF. The CDR3 region has the DNA TGCGCCAGCAGCCCCTGGACAGGGCCCTACAATGAGCAGTTCTTC. Complete variable domain (other parts from reference TRBV5-1 and TRBJ2-1): KAGVTQTPRYLIKTRGQQVTLSCSPISGHRSVSWYQQTPGQGLQFLFEYFSETQRNKGNFPGRFSGRQFSNSRSEMNVSTLELGDSALYLCASSPWTGPYNEQFFGPGTRLTVL.

The chain recombines TRBV9 with TRBJ1-3; the D is unclear. The V and J ends lost 0 bases and 4 bases respectively, with 5 bases between them. In germline, CDR1 is SGDLS, CDR2 YYNGEE. This CDR3 has 13 amino acids. CDR3: CASSVDDGNTIYF. For the CDR3, the DNA is TGTGCCAGCAGCGTAGACGACGGAAACACCATATATTTT.

This clone appeared a single time. The CDR3 protein is CATWGQNYEQYF. The CDR3 DNA reads TGTGCCACTTGGGGACAGAATTACGAGCAGTACTTC. The V call is TRBV28, the J call TRBJ2-7; TRBD1 aligns across 7 bases. Germline CDR1 and CDR2: MDHEN and SYDVKM. J lost 4 bases, V lost 10 bases, and 7 bases had no gene match. This CDR3 has 12 residues.

The genes are TRBV23-1 and TRBJ2-7; D gene ambiguous. TRBV23-1 has ORF status, its function being uncertain. Trimming stripped 4 bases from V and 0 bases from J, with 19 bases between. The CDR3 is made up of 17 amino acids. CDR3 residues: CASSPPRRSESSYEQYF. The CDR3 bases are TGCGCCAGCAGTCCCCCGCGAAGGTCAGAGAGCTCCTACGAGCAGTACTTC.

The CDR3 loop reads CASSLLARASEKLFF. The CDR3 nucleotides are TGTGCCAGCAGTTTATTGGCCCGGGCGTCGGAAAAACTGTTTTTT. The genes are TRBV27 and TRBJ1-4; no definite D call. The CDR3 has 15 amino acids. Deletions cut 1 base from V and 8 bases from J, with 14 bases between. CDR1 and CDR2 from the germline V gene are MNHEY and SMNVEV (reference sequence).

This sequence joins TRBV28 and TRBJ1-5; TRBD1 might be the D (6 bases). Per the germline V gene, CDR1 is MDHEN and CDR2 is SYDVKM. The CDR3 is made up of 15 amino acids. Trimming cost V 5 bases and J 6 bases, with 17 bases left between them. CDR3 protein: CASSPEWGLGQPQHF. CDR3 nucleotide sequence: TGTGCCAGCAGTCCTGAATGGGGGCTGGGTCAGCCCCAGCATTTT.

The rearrangement uses TRBV2 and TRBJ2-5; no definite D call. Per germline, CDR1 SNHLY and CDR2 FYNNEI. The CDR3 runs to 14 residues. The V end was cut by 0 bases, the J end by 0 bases, with 5 bases between. CDR3 loop: CASSEAVYQETQYF. CDR3 DNA sequence: TGTGCCAGCAGTGAAGCGGTCTACCAAGAGACCCAGTACTTC.

This chain joins TRBV6-1 and TRBJ2-7; 8 positions agree with TRBD2. The CDR3 covers 14 residues. V was pared by 8 bases and J by 2 bases, with 8 bases of the junction left unmatched. Germline CDR1 reads MNHNS; CDR2 reads SASEGT. CDR3 nucleotide sequence: TGTGCCAGCCTACCGGGAGGGCGTACCTACGAGCAGTACTTC. This gives the protein CASLPGGRTYEQYF.

A few counts support this clone. V gene TRBV19 combines with J gene TRBJ1-2; no clear D gene. The V gene's germline CDR1 is LNHDA and CDR2 SQIVND (reference sequence). V was shortened by 7 bases and J by 3 bases, with 18 bases between the two germline ends. The CDR3 spans 15 residues. The CDR3 protein is CASNDGVGFHYGYTF. In nucleotides, the CDR3 is TGTGCCAGTAATGACGGGGTCGGGTTCCACTATGGCTACACCTTC. Full variable domain (rest looked up from reference TRBV19 and TRBJ1-2): DGGITQSPKYLFRKEGQNVTLSCEQNLNHDAMYWYRQDPGQGLRLIYYSQIVNDFQKGDIAEGYSVSREKKESFPLTVTSAQKNPTAFYLCASNDGVGFHYGYTFGSGTRLTVV.

The chain uses TRBV5-4 and TRBJ1-3, with D maybe TRBD1 (6 bases). Germline CDR1 reads SGHNT; CDR2 reads YYREEE (reference sequence). This CDR3 region has 15 residues. With 4 bases removed from V and 0 bases from J, the gap between germline ends came to 11 bases. CDR3 protein: CASSPGHISGNTIYF. In nucleotides, the CDR3 is TGTGCCAGCAGCCCGGGACACATCTCTGGAAACACCATATATTTT.

The gene calls are TRBV29-1 and TRBJ2-2; perhaps TRBD2 as D (5 bases). V dropped 7 bases and J dropped 5 bases, with 14 bases sitting between them. The CDR3 length is 13 residues. The V gene's germline CDR1 is SQVTM and CDR2 ANQGSEA. The CDR3 protein is CSAQRVDTGELFF. CDR3 nucleotides: TGCAGCGCGCAGAGGGTCGATACCGGGGAGCTGTTTTTT.

The V gene is TRBV15, the J gene TRBJ2-7; 7 bases are a match to TRBD1. V lost 1 base, J lost 5 bases, and 8 bases stayed unmatched. The CDR3 spans 15 residues. Per the germline V gene, CDR1 is LNHNV and CDR2 is YYDKDF (reference sequence). The DNA for the CDR3 is TGTGCCACCAGCAGAGCGACAGGGTTGGTGGACGAGCAGTACTTC. Amino acids: CATSRATGLVDEQYF.

The V gene is TRBV11-2, the J gene TRBJ1-3; no reliable D call. The ends were cut back, 1 base at V and 0 bases at J, with 16 bases in the middle. Germline lookup yields CDR1 SGHAT and CDR2 FQNNGV. The CDR3 spans 18 residues. CDR3 in DNA: TGTGCCAGCAGCTTAGTATCCCCGACAACGGCCTCTGGAAACACCATATATTTT. It specifies CASSLVSPTTASGNTIYF.

The genes are TRBV10-3 and TRBJ1-5, with D perhaps matching TRBD1 (6 bases). This CDR3 has 14 amino acids. Germline loops: CDR1 ENHRY, CDR2 SYGVKD. The ends were cut back, 6 bases at V and 3 bases at J, with 12 bases in the middle. The CDR3 spells CAISIQGPNQPQHF. As DNA, the CDR3 is TGTGCCATCAGCATACAGGGACCCAATCAGCCCCAGCATTTT.

The chain uses TRBV28 and TRBJ2-2; 11 bases line up with TRBD1. There are 18 residues in the CDR3. The V segment lost 3 bases and the J segment 6 bases; nucleotides outside the gene matches: 12. Germline V gives CDR1 MDHEN, CDR2 SYDVKM. Here the CDR3 DNA reads TGTGCCAGCAGTTTCCGGACAGGGGGCCCGATTTTCTCCGGGGAGCTGTTTTTT. Its translation is CASSFRTGGPIFSGELFF.

The chain employs TRBV10-3 and TRBJ2-7, with 7 bases fitting TRBD1. V dropped 6 bases and J dropped 1; count of bases not matched to a gene: 6. This CDR3 has 14 residues. CDR1 is ENHRY and CDR2 is SYGVKD in the germline V gene. The DNA for the CDR3 is TGTGCCATCAGAGGGACAGTCCCTTCCTACGAGCAGTACTTC. It codes for CAIRGTVPSYEQYF.

The rearrangement joins TRBV5-1 to TRBJ2-2; D is perhaps TRBD2 (5 bases). The CDR3 is 15 amino acids. The germline CDR1 and CDR2 sequences are SGHRS and YFSETQ. The V end lost 4 bases, the J end lost 4 bases, and 14 bases lay between the germline ends. CDR3 in DNA: TGCGCCAGCAGCGCGGGCCAGCCGCCCACCGGGGAGCTGTTTTTT. Protein: CASSAGQPPTGELFF.

This clone was counted between two and nine times. The chain combines TRBV9 with TRBJ1-1; 7 bases agree with TRBD1. Losses at the gene ends were 4 bases for V and 1 base for J; bases not matched to a gene: 4. This CDR3 is built from 14 residues. Germline V gene lookup returns CDR1 SGDLS and CDR2 YYNGEE. The DNA for the CDR3 is TGTGCCAGCAGCCCACAGGGGCAGAACACTGAAGCTTTCTTT. Amino acids: CASSPQGQNTEAFF.

The J gene is TRBJ2-3, the V gene TRBV7-9; possible D gene TRBD2, 5 bases. CDR1 is SEHNR, CDR2 FQNEAQ, per germline (reference sequence). Trimming stripped 1 base from V and 3 bases from J, with 14 bases between. This CDR3 comprises 16 residues. CDR3 sequence reads: CASSLVVGVVTDTQYF. DNA for the CDR3: TGTGCCAGCAGCTTAGTTGTGGGAGTCGTAACAGATACGCAGTATTTT.

The chain uses TRBV27 and TRBJ2-3; D is unclear. V was cut by 7 bases and J by 1 base, with 15 bases left in between. This CDR3 contains 15 residues. In germline, CDR1 is MNHEY, CDR2 SMNVEV (reference sequence). The DNA for the CDR3 is TGTGCCAGCACCTATGTGGGCGGAGGCACAGATACGCAGTATTTT. It translates to CASTYVGGGTDTQYF.

J is TRBJ1-5 and V is TRBV14; D remains unclear. Trimming took 10 bases from V and 5 from J, leaving 21 bases between them. The germline V gene encodes CDR1 SGHDN and CDR2 FVKESK. This CDR3 contains 15 residues. CDR3 in DNA: TGTGCCAACTTACTGACGGATGGATTCCATCAGCCCCAGCATTTT. Amino acid sequence: CANLLTDGFHQPQHF.

V gene TRBV29-1 combines with J gene TRBJ2-3; 8 positions agree with TRBD2. The CDR3 is 13 residues long. Trimming took 7 bases from V and 0 from J; bases not matched to a gene: 3. Germline V CDR1 and CDR2: SQVTM, ANQGSEA. The CDR3 DNA reads TGCAGCGCCTCTAGCGGGAGCACAGATACGCAGTATTTT. Translated, it gives CSASSGSTDTQYF.

The CDR3 DNA reads TGTGCCTGGAGTCCCCCCGGGACGGCCCATGAAAAACTGTTTTTT. It translates to CAWSPPGTAHEKLFF. The genes are TRBV30 and TRBJ1-4, with D possibly being TRBD1 (5 bases). The CDR3 length is 15 residues. The V end was cut by 2 bases, the J end by 6 bases, with 16 bases between. CDR1 and CDR2 (germline): GTSNPN, SVGIG (reference sequence).